This T cell receptor beta chain was recorded in a study of shared clonotypes between healthy human individuals (dated by TCRdb to the early 2020s). Study-wide context: The cohort included three men and two women between 18 and 49 years of age. Each donor's leukapheresis produced roughly between about 0.85 and 10 billion PBMCs. The study deeply sequenced blood TCR repertoires of about 5 healthy adults to estimate repertoire size and the extent of clonotype sharing between individuals. For each donor, three plates each were used for CD4 naive and CD4 memory, two plates were used for CD8 naive, and one plate was used for CD8 memory. To increase sequencing depth and limit assay-specific biases, different laboratories used diverse techniques to prepare libraries and sequence TCR repertoires.

The donors were healthy, HIV-negative adults with no recently reported acute infections or vaccinations. Only Caucasian adults living in Nashville, Tennessee, USA were represented among the donors. CD4+ T cells were enriched through magnetic negative selection, after which naive cells were positively selected on CD45RA and the remaining negative fraction served as the memory subset. After blood collection by leukapheresis, PBMCs were isolated using Ficoll-Histopaque density gradient centrifugation and then cryopreserved in the vapor phase of liquid nitrogen. Analytical flow cytometry was used to check the purity and quantity of each magnetically sorted T cell population. Each sorted fraction had its genomic DNA isolated and then quantified by UV absorbance on a Nanodrop 2000c. As to this clone: What this receptor recognizes is not known. No much larger clone is present one base from it, and per-base qualities are unavailable.

Looking up the germline V gene yields CDR1 LGHNA and CDR2 YNFKEQ. Relative to germline, V is 1 base shorter and J is 2 bases shorter, with 7 bases between their ends. The CDR3 goes from the cysteine to the phenylalanine over 14 residues. Only the CDR3 DNA is retained, 42 bases long and in frame from the first base. TCR CDR3 regions were amplified from genomic DNA by multiplex PCR using the deep immunoSEQ assay. For each cell subset, the extracted genomic DNA was distributed evenly across all wells of several immunoSEQ 96-well plates, and each plate served as one replicate. For sorted subsets, each replicate PCR was loaded with 200 ng genomic DNA, equivalent to 25,000 to 35,000 T cell genomes. Purified libraries were quantified with a Qubit 3.0 fluorometer, sized on a Bioanalyzer 2100, and re-quantified with the KAPA Library Quantification kit. Every immunoSEQ 96-well plate was sequenced on a separate single-read 150-cycle Illumina NextSeq 550 flow cell. In the original analysis: Because the immunoSEQ output held only junctional sequences and lacked quality scores, the filtering could not match the filtering applied to full-length reads. To assign V/J genes and CDR3, sequences were annotated using PyIR, a Python wrapper for IgBLAST v1.9, with IMGT germline references. Any read was removed if the V/J assignment was weak (E-value above 1e-6), the CDR3 was missing, or the read contained stop codons, out-of-frame junctions, or ambiguous translated residues. V3J clonotypes were defined as sequences sharing the same inferred V gene, J gene, and CDR3 amino acid sequence. Percentage overlap between repertoires was calculated by dividing the number of shared unique clonotypes by the size of the smaller repertoire. Repertoire richness was assessed with RTK rarefaction, the Chao1 estimator, and Recon v2.1 estimates of unobserved clonotypes. Generation probabilities were computed with OLGA for all TCRbeta clonotypes obtained by the gDNA method from several donors. Drawn from immuneACCESS, this table holds only the in-frame rearrangements with V and J called that TCRdb kept. Clones are partly lost; checked studies trace under half to an unresolved V gene and leave the rest unexplained. The DNA gave D and trimming, while V, J and clone size come from that table. The sample profile shows roughly 2,500,000 clones; roughly 93% of them were found once. About 0.34% of the sample goes to the ten largest clones.

General conclusions and limits of the study: Even with the large sequencing depth, rarefaction of the sorted-subset datasets indicated that sequencing was incomplete. Clonotypes shared by all four sorted-subset donors showed higher generation probabilities than non-shared clonotypes. Larger estimated clonotype richness was generally found for naive subsets than for memory subsets. Sampling was restricted to blood, and TCR repertoires in tissues likely differ from the TCR repertoires found in blood. Because the study included a small number of donors, the genetic and exposure-history diversity represented was limited. Pairwise subsampling indicated that sequencing depth was expected to affect the degree of clonotype sharing among donors. When a handful of donors were compared, the shared fraction of clonotypes was about 5% for naive CD4, more than 3% for naive CD8, 2% to 2.5% for memory CD4, and around 0.4% for memory CD8.

This TCR was sampled from a man between 18 and 29 years old in good health. Some clones in this sample may be carry-over from other donors' samples. The receptor chain draws on TRBV4-2 and TRBJ2-3, with the identity of the D gene unclear. Sequencing used naive CD4+ T cells from PBMCs. Per the publication, the cell subset or site label means: CD45RA+ positively selected. The CDR3 is CASSQGSHTDTQYF. The DNA sequence follows: TGTGCCAGCAGCCAAGGCTCCCACACAGATACGCAGTATTTT.